The 13 T cell receptor beta chains below come from one sample, sequenced in a study of blood T cell repertoires in COVID-19. TCRdb's copy holds only in-frame clones and misses some; the assay was immunoSEQ multiplex PCR. Altogether around 190,000 clones are present, about 88% being singletons, with the ten largest covering 4.4%. The material sequenced was peripheral blood. Every receptor here comes from a human donor in a cohort sampled during active COVID-19.

This chain's CDR3 is CASSLNLGPPYNEQFF. The CDR3 bases are TGTGCCAGCAGCTTAAACTTGGGCCCTCCCTACAATGAGCAGTTCTTC. The chain carries TRBV7-2 and TRBJ2-1; D is uncertain. The CDR3 totals 16 residues. In germline, CDR1 is SGHTA, CDR2 FQGNSA. Trimming removed 2 bases from V and 2 bases from J, with 13 bases in between.

The chain joins TRBV3-1 (or the pseudogene TRBV3-2) to TRBJ1-5; no clear D. V gave up 1 base and J gave up 5 bases, with 6 bases separating them. The germline V gene encodes CDR1 LGHDT and CDR2 YNNKEL (reference sequence). The CDR3 covers 13 residues. The CDR3 sequence: CASSQGAYQPQHF. Written as DNA, the CDR3 is TGTGCCAGCAGCCAAGGGGCGTATCAGCCCCAGCATTTT.

This chain uses TRBV15 with TRBJ2-3; 7 bases map to TRBD2. The length of the CDR3 is 14 residues. Germline-derived CDR1 and CDR2 are LNHNV and YYDKDF (reference sequence). V trimming: 5 bases; J trimming: 8 bases; junction bases outside the gene matches: 10. CDR3 in DNA: TGTGCCACCAGCCAGTCCCCACTAGCGATTACGCAGTATTTT. Translated: CATSQSPLAITQYF.

In its sample, this clone was seen a few times. The J gene is TRBJ2-7, the V gene TRBV30; 10 nucleotides agree with TRBD2. This CDR3 is 16 amino acids long. The germline V gene encodes CDR1 GTSNPN and CDR2 SVGIG (reference sequence). The trim removed 3 bases at V and 1 base at J, leaving 9 bases unmatched. This CDR3 is CAWRNTAGGPSYEQYF. The CDR3 DNA is TGTGCCTGGAGAAATACAGCGGGAGGGCCTTCCTACGAGCAGTACTTC. The full variable domain, its missing parts supplied by reference TRBV30 and TRBJ2-7, is SQTIHQWPATLVQPVGSPLSLECTVEGTSNPNLYWYRQAAGRGLQLLFYSVGIGQISSEVPQNLSASRPQDRQFILSSKKLLLSDSGFYLCAWRNTAGGPSYEQYFGPGTRLTVT.

This chain links TRBV5-1 with TRBJ1-1; 7 bases line up with TRBD1. Trimming took 4 bases from V and 0 from J; bases not matched to a gene: 3. The CDR3 covers 14 residues. The germline CDR1 and CDR2 sequences are SGHRS and YFSETQ. CDR3 sequence (DNA): TGCGCCAGCAGCCGGGACAGCTTGAACACTGAAGCTTTCTTT. Its translation: CASSRDSLNTEAFF.

This clone was counted a few times. This chain connects TRBV5-5 to TRBJ2-7; possibly TRBD2 for D (6 bases). V dropped 1 base and J dropped 1 base, with 9 bases sitting between them. There are 14 residues in the CDR3. From germline, CDR1 is SGHKS and CDR2 YYEKEE (reference sequence). The CDR3 coding sequence is TGTGCCAGCAGCTTGTGGGACTTTTCCTACGAGCAGTACTTC. This sequence encodes CASSLWDFSYEQYF.

The CDR3, as DNA: TGTGCCAGCAGCTTAGGAGGACTAGCGGGAAAATACGGCGGGGAGCTGTTTTTT. This translates into CASSLGGLAGKYGGELFF. This sequence joins TRBV7-6 and TRBJ2-2, with TRBD2 matching 12 bases. Germline CDR1 SGHVS, CDR2 FNYEAQ. CDR3 length equals 18 residues. J was trimmed by 7 bases and V by 1 base; bases with no gene match: 10.

This clone was observed a handful of times. V is TRBV28 and J is TRBJ2-2, with D possibly matching TRBD2 (7 bases). Trimming removed 10 bases at V and 7 bases at J, with 13 bases between. CDR3 length: 12 amino acids. The germline V gene encodes CDR1 MDHEN and CDR2 SYDVKM. CDR3 sequence (DNA): TGTGCCACCCTAAGGGGGGGCGGGGAGCTGTTTTTT. Protein: CATLRGGGELFF.

The chain combines TRBV6-6 with TRBJ1-2, with a tentative D call TRBD1 (6 bases). The V end was cut by 0 bases, the J end by 3 bases, with 11 bases between. The CDR3 runs to 15 residues. Germline CDR1 reads MNHNY; CDR2 reads SVGAGI (reference sequence). The CDR3 coding sequence is TGTGCCAGCAGTTACTCGAACAGGGAGTACTATGGCTACACCTTC. This sequence encodes CASSYSNREYYGYTF.

This clone was seen just once. Here the CDR3 reads CASSVESTRGLYNEQFF. The CDR3 coding sequence is TGTGCCAGCAGCGTAGAGTCGACTAGGGGCCTTTACAATGAGCAGTTCTTC. The rearrangement links TRBV9 to TRBJ2-1; maybe TRBD2 (6 bases). The CDR3 loop spans 17 amino acids. CDR1 and CDR2 from the germline V gene are SGDLS and YYNGEE. V was cut by 0 bases and J by 4 bases, with 17 bases left in between.

The J gene is TRBJ2-1, the V gene TRBV6-5; TRBD2 matches 8 bases. This CDR3 spans 15 amino acids. Germline V gene sequence: CDR1 MNHEY, CDR2 SVGAGI. J lost 1 base, V lost 6 bases, and 5 bases had no gene match. CDR3 loop: CASRISGVSYNEQFF. The CDR3 coding sequence is TGTGCCAGCAGGATTAGCGGGGTTTCCTACAATGAGCAGTTCTTC.

This chain uses TRBV7-9 with TRBJ1-5; D gene unclear. This CDR3 has 15 residues. Trimming removed 1 base at V and 0 bases at J, with 7 bases between. Germline values: CDR1 SEHNR, CDR2 FQNEAQ (reference sequence). The CDR3 bases are TGTGCCAGCAGCTTAGGGACTAATAGCAATCAGCCCCAGCATTTT. This sequence encodes CASSLGTNSNQPQHF.

The V and J genes are TRBV4-1 and TRBJ2-7; a possible D gene is TRBD1 (5 bases). CDR1 and CDR2 from the germline V gene are MGHRA and YSYEKL. The CDR3 runs 15 residues. V lost 5 bases, J lost 4 bases, and 18 bases lay in between. The CDR3 loop is CASSAQGLGIYEQYF. The CDR3 DNA reads as TGCGCCAGCAGCGCCCAGGGCCTCGGAATTTACGAGCAGTACTTC.